These 21 T cell receptor beta chains were sequenced from one sample in a study of cytomegalovirus exposure and HLA in healthy donors. The PCR was carried out with 60 Vbeta primers and 13 Jbeta primers. Clones were read by immunoSEQ multiplex PCR, and TCRdb kept only the in-frame ones, dropping some. In the table there are approximately 110,000 clones, 65% to 80% of which are singletons. The specimen was PBMCs. The receptors stem from a woman aged 35 to 49 in good health and CMV-seropositive.

V gene TRBV15 combines with J gene TRBJ2-2; TRBD1 aligns across 7 bases. This CDR3 contains 20 residues. Germline V gene lookup returns CDR1 LNHNV and CDR2 YYDKDF (reference sequence). V was clipped by 1 base and J by 1 base; unmatched bases: 15. CDR3 sequence reads: CATSRGRGQKEAGNTGELFF. The CDR3 DNA is TGTGCCACCAGCAGAGGCCGGGGACAGAAGGAGGCGGGGAACACCGGGGAGCTGTTTTTT.

This clone was counted once. The rearrangement links TRBV7-2 to TRBJ2-5; 10 nucleotides align to TRBD2. The CDR3 spans 16 residues. Trimming at V came to 8 bases and at J to 4 bases, leaving 13 bases not matched to a gene. Germline lookup yields CDR1 SGHTA and CDR2 FQGNSA. CDR3 in DNA: TGTGCCAGCGGTAAGGTGGTAGCGGGAGGTCGAGAGACCCAGTACTTC. This gives the protein CASGKVVAGGRETQYF. Looking up the rest from reference TRBV7-2 and TRBJ2-5 gives the full variable domain: GAGVSQSPSNKVTEKGKDVELRCDPISGHTALYWYRQSLGQGLEFLIYFQGNSAPDKSGLPSDRFSAERTGGSVSTLTIQRTQQEDSAVYLCASGKVVAGGRETQYFGPGTRLLVL.

This clone was counted only a few times. This chain connects TRBV6-1 to TRBJ2-1, with 9 nucleotides matching TRBD2. J gave up 7 bases and V 5 bases, and 9 bases lay outside the gene matches. The CDR3 spans 15 residues. Germline CDR1 is MNHNS and CDR2 is SASEGT. The CDR3 DNA sequence: TGTGCCAGCAGTCTTAGCGGGAGTGCTAGAAATGAGCAGTTCTTC. Encoded protein: CASSLSGSARNEQFF.

The chain is built from TRBV11-3 and TRBJ2-5; TRBD1 matches at 11 bases. Germline V lookup: CDR1 SGHNT, CDR2 YENEEA. Unmatched junction bases numbered 7, after V lost 5 bases and J lost 5 bases. The CDR3 covers 15 residues. The CDR3 bases are TGTGCCAGCAGCACCCGGACAGGGGGCTTGGAGACCCAGTACTTC. It specifies CASSTRTGGLETQYF.

This clone was observed a handful of times. The chain joins TRBV18 to TRBJ2-7, with TRBD2 matching 11 bases. V dropped 6 bases and J dropped 4; count of bases not matched to a gene: 5. There are 14 residues in the CDR3. Germline values: CDR1 KGHSH, CDR2 LQKENI. The chain's CDR3 is CASSPGLADYEQYF. DNA for the CDR3: TGTGCCAGCTCGCCGGGACTAGCGGATTACGAGCAGTACTTC.

This clone has just one count. The rearrangement joins TRBV11-2 to TRBJ2-3; D possibly corresponds to TRBD1 (5 bases). Per the germline V gene, CDR1 is SGHAT and CDR2 is FQNNGV. The ends were cut back, 7 bases at V and 3 bases at J, with 11 bases in the middle. CDR3 length: 13 amino acids. As DNA, the CDR3 is TGTGCCAGCAACAGGATCGAGACAGATACGCAGTATTTT. Its translation: CASNRIETDTQYF.

The chain employs TRBV6-5 and TRBJ1-2; perhaps TRBD1 as D (5 bases). The germline V gene has CDR1 MNHEY and CDR2 SVGAGI. The V end was cut by 8 bases, the J end by 5 bases, with 9 bases between. CDR3 length: 11 amino acids. CDR3 in amino acids: CASGEGYGYTF. CDR3 bases: TGTGCCAGCGGGGAGGGGTATGGCTACACCTTC.

The chain couples TRBV6-5 to TRBJ2-7, with 11 positions matching TRBD2. The CDR3 covers 14 residues. The V segment lost 8 bases and the J segment 4 bases; nucleotides outside the gene matches: 7. Germline assignment: CDR1 MNHEY and CDR2 SVGAGI. Here the CDR3 DNA reads TGTGCCAGCGGCCTAGCGGGAGGAGCTTACGAGCAGTACTTC. Amino acid sequence: CASGLAGGAYEQYF.

Only a few counts were recorded for this clone. The rearrangement joins TRBV7-2 to TRBJ1-3; D is uncertain. Germline V gene lookup returns CDR1 SGHTA and CDR2 FQGNSA. V was cut by 3 bases and J by 0 bases, with 9 bases left in between. CDR3 length: 15 residues. The chain's CDR3 is CASSLEAGSGNTIYF. DNA of the CDR3: TGTGCCAGCAGCTTGGAGGCTGGCTCTGGAAACACCATATATTTT.

This clone was recorded a few times. V gene TRBV5-6 combines with J gene TRBJ2-7; tentatively, D is TRBD1 (6 bases). With 4 bases removed from V and 7 bases from J, the gap between germline ends came to 18 bases. The germline CDR1 and CDR2 sequences are SGHDT and YYEEEE. There are 14 residues in the CDR3. CDR3 DNA sequence: TGTGCCAGCAGCCTGGATATTCAGGGGTGGGAGCAGTACTTC. Translated, it gives CASSLDIQGWEQYF.

This clone is a singleton in its sample. The chain is built from TRBV18 and TRBJ2-3; perhaps TRBD1 as D (5 bases). V was trimmed by 6 bases and J by 2 bases, leaving 9 bases between them. Looked up from germline, CDR1 is KGHSH and CDR2 is LQKENI. The CDR3 has 13 residues. CDR3 sequence: CASSPTATDTQYF. CDR3 in DNA: TGTGCCAGCTCCCCGACAGCCACAGATACGCAGTATTTT.

This chain links TRBV5-4 with TRBJ2-1; tentatively, D is TRBD1 (6 bases). The CDR3 loop spans 12 amino acids. Trimming stripped 5 bases from V and 6 bases from J, with 9 bases between. Germline lookup yields CDR1 SGHNT and CDR2 YYREEE (reference sequence). In DNA form, the CDR3 reads TGTGCCAGCAGGTCGGACAGCAATGAGCAGTTCTTC. It yields the protein CASRSDSNEQFF.

This clone was picked up a small number of times. Sequence at one end of the junction differs from germline and may be a read error. The chain is built from TRBV7-9 and TRBJ1-2, with TRBD1 as a possible D gene (6 bases). The CDR3 contains 16 residues. The germline V gene has CDR1 SEHNR and CDR2 FQNEAQ (reference sequence). The DNA of the CDR3 is TGTTCCAGCAGCCCCGACGGGCAGAGGGGGTCTATCGGCTACACCTTC. This gives the protein CSSSPDGQRGSIGYTF.

The chain employs TRBV29-1 and TRBJ1-2; perhaps TRBD1 as D (5 bases). The length of the CDR3 is 12 residues. Trimming cost V 2 bases and J 8 bases, with 12 bases left between them. Germline lookup yields CDR1 SQVTM and CDR2 ANQGSEA. The CDR3 sequence: CSVEQGGVGYTF. The CDR3 DNA follows: TGCAGCGTTGAACAGGGTGGAGTAGGCTACACCTTC.

The chain combines TRBV18 with TRBJ2-7; TRBD1 matches at 9 bases. Looked up from germline, CDR1 is KGHSH and CDR2 is LQKENI. The CDR3 has 14 residues. With 3 bases clipped from V and 2 bases from J, the junction kept 2 bases outside the gene matches. The CDR3 DNA reads TGTGCCAGCTCACCGGGACAGGGACCCTACGAGCAGTACTTC. It codes for CASSPGQGPYEQYF. The full variable domain, with the rest looked up from reference TRBV18 and TRBJ2-7, is NAGVMQNPRHLVRRRGQEARLRCSPMKGHSHVYWYRQLPEEGLKFMVYLQKENIIDESGMPKERFSAEFPKEGPSILRIQQVVRGDSAAYFCASSPGQGPYEQYFGPGTRLTVT.

The rearrangement joins TRBV9 to TRBJ2-1; D may be TRBD2 (5 bases). The CDR3 contains 16 residues. Germline V gives CDR1 SGDLS, CDR2 YYNGEE. Deletions cut 0 bases from V and 6 bases from J, with 16 bases between. The CDR3 sequence: CASSVGSSIGSNEQFF. The CDR3 nucleotides are TGTGCCAGCAGCGTAGGTAGCTCGATAGGGAGCAATGAGCAGTTCTTC. Full variable domain (remainder filled in from reference TRBV9 and TRBJ2-1): DSGVTQTPKHLITATGQRVTLRCSPRSGDLSVYWYQQSLDQGLQFLIQYYNGEERAKGNILERFSAQQFPDLHSELNLSSLELGDSALYFCASSVGSSIGSNEQFFGPGTRLTVL.

This clone was recorded once. The rearrangement uses TRBV18 and TRBJ1-4, with D unresolved. V lost 3 bases, J lost 0 bases, and 17 bases lay in between. The CDR3 runs to 18 residues. Looked up from germline, CDR1 is KGHSH and CDR2 is LQKENI. The CDR3 nucleotides read TGTGCCAGCTCACCGTTGGACTTCAAAGATGCAACTAATGAAAAACTGTTTTTT. This sequence encodes CASSPLDFKDATNEKLFF.

The V and J genes are TRBV7-2 and TRBJ2-7; TRBD2 agrees at 7 bases. The CDR3 spans 14 residues. V was clipped by 4 bases and J by 6 bases; unmatched bases: 9. CDR1 is SGHTA and CDR2 is FQGNSA in the germline V gene. DNA of the CDR3: TGTGCCAGCAGCTCGAGCGGGGCAGGGTTCGAGCAGTACTTC. Translation: CASSSSGAGFEQYF.

The chain is built from TRBV5-1 and TRBJ2-3; weak D call: TRBD1 (5 bases). The CDR3 extends over 14 amino acids. Trimming took off 1 base at V and 3 bases at J, with 9 bases between the two ends. Germline V gene sequence: CDR1 SGHRS, CDR2 YFSETQ. The CDR3 coding sequence is TGCGCCAGCAGCTTGCCCCAGGGTACAGATACGCAGTATTTT. It is translated as CASSLPQGTDTQYF.

The genes are TRBV11-2 and TRBJ2-1; D is uncertain. Trimming removed 2 bases at V and 3 bases at J, with 8 bases between. This CDR3 contains 14 residues. The germline gives CDR1 SGHAT, CDR2 FQNNGV. The CDR3 nucleotides are TGTGCCAGCAGCTTAACAGCCGGCTACAATGAGCAGTTCTTC. This encodes CASSLTAGYNEQFF.

This clone showed up just once. The chain recombines TRBV27 with TRBJ2-7; 7 bases line up with TRBD1. Looked up from germline, CDR1 is MNHEY and CDR2 is SMNVEV (reference sequence). The J segment lost 3 bases and the V segment lost 3 bases, leaving 11 bases of the junction unmatched. This CDR3 contains 16 residues. In DNA, the CDR3 is TGTGCCAGCAGTTTCTCGGGGACAGACTTAATCTACGAGCAGTACTTC. Encoded protein: CASSFSGTDLIYEQYF.